This record concerns one T cell receptor beta chain sequence. As yet, its antigen is unknown. This specimen comes from a study of shared clonotypes between healthy human individuals. Study background: Each donor had three CD4 naive, three CD4 memory, two CD8 naive and one CD8 memory plate.

Nashville, Tennessee was home to all donors, who were Caucasian adults. Memory CD4+ cells were the fraction left after CD45RA+ naive selection. The repertoire was sequenced with immunoSEQ multiplex PCR; TCRdb's copy has only in-frame clones and lacks some. This sample carries around 340,000 clones, over 70% of them seen once, and the ten largest clones take over 9.5%. Notes on the study in general: Limited genetic and exposure-history diversity came from having few donors.

The V and J ends lost 6 bases and 2 bases respectively, with 10 bases between them. The CDR3 covers 14 residues. Looked up from germline, CDR1 is MNHNY and CDR2 is SVGAGI (reference sequence). The chain is built from TRBV6-6 and TRBJ2-2, with D maybe TRBD1 (5 bases). This receptor was taken from a man younger than 40 in good health. The specimen sequenced was memory CD4+ T cells sorted from blood. Subset indicated: CD45RA-negative fraction. CDR3 sequence reads: CASSTDRNTGELFF. The CDR3 DNA reads as TGTGCCAGCAGCACCGACAGAAACACCGGGGAGCTGTTTTTT.